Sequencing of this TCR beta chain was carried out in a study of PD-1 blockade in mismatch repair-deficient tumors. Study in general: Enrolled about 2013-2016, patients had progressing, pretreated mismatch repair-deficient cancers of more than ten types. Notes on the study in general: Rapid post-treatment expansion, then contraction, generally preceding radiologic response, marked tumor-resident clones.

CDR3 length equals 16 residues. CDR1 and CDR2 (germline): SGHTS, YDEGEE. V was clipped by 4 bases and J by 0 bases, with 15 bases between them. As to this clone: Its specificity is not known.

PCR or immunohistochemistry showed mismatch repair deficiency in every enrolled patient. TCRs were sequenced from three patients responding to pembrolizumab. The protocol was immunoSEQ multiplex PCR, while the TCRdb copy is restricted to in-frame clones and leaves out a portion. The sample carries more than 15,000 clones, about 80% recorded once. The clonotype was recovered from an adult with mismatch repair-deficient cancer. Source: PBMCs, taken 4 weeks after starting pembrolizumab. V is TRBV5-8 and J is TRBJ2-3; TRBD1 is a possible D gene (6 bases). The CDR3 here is CASSPGTTLSTDTQYF. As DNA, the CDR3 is TGTGCCAGCAGCCCAGGGACAACTCTGAGCACAGATACGCAGTATTTT. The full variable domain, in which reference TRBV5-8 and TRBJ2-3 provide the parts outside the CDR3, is EAGVTQSPTHLIKTRGQQATLRCSPISGHTSVYWYQQALGLGLQFLLWYDEGEERNRGNFPPRFSGRQFPNYSSELNVNALELEDSALYLCASSPGTTLSTDTQYFGPGTRLTVL.